The clone carrying this T cell receptor (beta chain) was seen many times. The data were obtained in a study of blood T cells in healthy people across ages. For the study at large: T cells yielded about one barcoded beta molecule per two cells through template switching.

CDR3 length: 13 amino acids. Germline V gene data show CDR1 as MNHEY and CDR2 as SVGAGI. After removal of 6 bases from V and 5 bases from J, the junction contained 3 bases not matched to a gene. Through a sample-barcoded 5' primer and a J-beta primer mix, a second PCR was run for 7 to 11 cycles. TCRdb analysed the 5' RACE reads with MiXCR anew, one entry per CDR3 protein. The sample yields roughly 900,000 distinct CDR3 sequences, around 30% seen once. V gene TRBV6-5 combines with J gene TRBJ1-1; 10 bases fit TRBD1. The source of this sequence is an elderly woman in good health. Sequencing used blood. The CDR3 here is CASRGTGDTEAFF. The CDR3 nucleotides are TGTGCCAGCAGGGGGACAGGGGATACTGAAGCTTTCTTT.